These 17 T cell receptor beta chains were sequenced from one sample in a study of monozygotic twins with inflammatory bowel disease. TCRdb re-called the 5' RACE reads; every CDR3 protein appears as one record, without DNA. This sample's table reports approximately 85,000 distinct CDR3 sequences. The sequencing sample was made of blood. All receptors come from a human donor with ulcerative colitis or Crohn's disease, or a healthy co-twin of an affected twin (not recorded which).

This chain uses TRBV13 with TRBJ2-7. This CDR3 is built from 15 residues. In germline, CDR1 is PRHDT, CDR2 FYEKMQ (reference sequence). The CDR3 loop is CASSLGVGTVDEQYF.

The chain joins TRBV20-1 to TRBJ2-3; as DNA is missing, the TRBD1 call by TCRdb cannot be tested. Germline-derived CDR1 and CDR2 are DFQATT and SNEGSKA (reference sequence). This CDR3 contains 14 residues. CDR3 region: CSAFRTGVSDTQYF.

The V gene is TRBV5-6, the J gene TRBJ2-3; checking the TCRdb D call of TRBD1 is not possible without DNA. Germline V CDR1 and CDR2: SGHDT, YYEEEE. This CDR3 comprises 12 residues. CDR3 residues: CASTGAGDTQYF.

The chain links TRBV9 to TRBJ1-6; TCRdb lists TRBD1, though no DNA is available to test this call. The CDR3 consists of 17 residues. Germline V gives CDR1 SGDLS, CDR2 YYNGEE. The CDR3 sequence is CASSVLPRDSHNSPLHF.

The chain couples TRBV11-1 to TRBJ2-3. This CDR3 has 14 residues. The germline CDR1 and CDR2 sequences are SGHAT and FQDESV (reference sequence). CDR3 residues: CASSRGLATDTQYF.

The chain recombines TRBV5-6 with TRBJ2-7; TCRdb indicates TRBD1, and absent DNA this call remains unverified. Germline CDR1 SGHDT, CDR2 YYEEEE. The CDR3 runs 14 residues. CDR3 amino acids: CASSGRGESDEQYF. Filled out from reference TRBV5-6 and TRBJ2-7, the complete variable domain reads DAGVTQSPTHLIKTRGQQVTLRCSPKSGHDTVSWYQQALGQGPQFIFQYYEEEERQRGNFPDRFSGHQFPNYSSELNVNALLLGDSALYLCASSGRGESDEQYFGPGTRLTVT.

The chain recombines TRBV20-1 with TRBJ2-3; there is no DNA to check the TCRdb D call of TRBD1. The CDR3 totals 18 residues. Germline V gene sequence: CDR1 DFQATT, CDR2 SNEGSKA (reference sequence). The CDR3 reads CSARVLGFDRGGTDTQYF.

The chain uses TRBV7-8 and TRBJ1-5. Germline lookup yields CDR1 SGHVS and CDR2 FQNEAQ. This CDR3 is built from 15 residues. CDR3 residues: CASSLGARTNQPQHF.

The chain uses TRBV10-3 and TRBJ2-5; the D call of TRBD1 rests on TCRdb alone, since no DNA is present to check it. Germline V gene lookup returns CDR1 ENHRY and CDR2 SYGVKD. The CDR3 has 15 amino acids. CDR3: CAIRKQGNDQETQYF.

The J gene is TRBJ2-7, the V gene TRBV20-1; the TCRdb call, TRBD1, lacks DNA for checking. Per the germline V gene, CDR1 is DFQATT and CDR2 is SNEGSKA (reference sequence). This CDR3 is built from 14 residues. The CDR3 is CSARTGQGGYEQYF.

The V and J genes are TRBV7-8 and TRBJ1-2. Germline CDR1 reads SGHVS; CDR2 reads FQNEAQ. The CDR3 has 12 amino acids. CDR3: CASSPRNYGYTF.

This chain links TRBV20-1 with TRBJ2-7; the D call of TRBD1 rests on TCRdb alone, since no DNA is present to check it. Germline V gene data show CDR1 as DFQATT and CDR2 as SNEGSKA (reference sequence). The CDR3 is 13 amino acids. CDR3 loop: CSAFTGTSYEQYF.

CDR3 region: CASRLDASSYNEQFF. This sequence joins TRBV5-1 and TRBJ2-1. Germline lookup yields CDR1 SGHRS and CDR2 YFSETQ. This CDR3 is 15 amino acids long. Variable domain in full (rest from reference TRBV5-1 and TRBJ2-1): KAGVTQTPRYLIKTRGQQVTLSCSPISGHRSVSWYQQTPGQGLQFLFEYFSETQRNKGNFPGRFSGRQFSNSRSEMNVSTLELGDSALYLCASRLDASSYNEQFFGPGTRLTVL.

The chain is built from TRBV5-6 and TRBJ1-5; TCRdb designates TRBD1, a call that cannot be tested without DNA. CDR1 and CDR2 from the germline V gene are SGHDT and YYEEEE. The CDR3 runs 15 residues. The CDR3: CASSFGTGGSQPQHF.

The chain is built from TRBV10-3 and TRBJ2-3. Germline loops: CDR1 ENHRY, CDR2 SYGVKD. This CDR3 is built from 12 residues. The chain's CDR3 is CAISGQGDTQYF.

The chain uses TRBV11-1 and TRBJ2-5; the D gene TCRdb calls, TRBD1, cannot be checked with no DNA. Germline V gene sequence: CDR1 SGHAT, CDR2 FQDESV (reference sequence). CDR3 length: 19 residues. CDR3 in amino acids: CASSLQGYTGRRGQETQYF.

This chain connects TRBV25-1 to TRBJ2-2. CDR1 MGHDK and CDR2 SYGVNS come from the germline V gene. This CDR3 spans 12 amino acids. CDR3 amino acids: CATSWSNGELFF.